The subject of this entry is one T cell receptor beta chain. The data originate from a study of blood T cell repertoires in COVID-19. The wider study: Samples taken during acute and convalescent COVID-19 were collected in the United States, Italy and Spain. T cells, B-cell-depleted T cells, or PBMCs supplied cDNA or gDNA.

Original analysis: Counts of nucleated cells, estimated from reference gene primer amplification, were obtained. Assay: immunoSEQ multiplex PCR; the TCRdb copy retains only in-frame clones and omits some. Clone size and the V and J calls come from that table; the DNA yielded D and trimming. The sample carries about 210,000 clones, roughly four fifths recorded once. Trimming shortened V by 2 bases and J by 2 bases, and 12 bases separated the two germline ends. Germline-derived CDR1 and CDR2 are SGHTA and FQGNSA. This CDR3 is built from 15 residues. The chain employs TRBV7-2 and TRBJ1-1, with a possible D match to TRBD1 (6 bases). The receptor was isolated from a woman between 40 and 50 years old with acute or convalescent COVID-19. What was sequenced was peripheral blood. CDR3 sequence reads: CASSLRAGENTEAFF. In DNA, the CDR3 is TGTGCCAGCAGCTTACGGGCAGGGGAAAACACTGAAGCTTTCTTT.